This T cell receptor beta chain comes out of a study of cytomegalovirus exposure and HLA in healthy donors. The PCR ran on 60 Vbeta and 13 Jbeta primers. Sequencing used immunoSEQ multiplex PCR; TCRdb keeps in-frame clones, though not all of them. The sample records about 120,000 clones, more than 60% being singletons. Findings and caveats of the study: Previously analyzed data showed that most TCR beta V segments were productive at a frequency of about 90% or about 30%. Overall, around 150 TCR beta chains were annotated as cytomegalovirus-associated. In a later analysis, at a false discovery rate of 0.05, approximately 16,000 TCR beta sequences were associated with HLA alleles.

The germline V gene encodes CDR1 SNHLY and CDR2 FYNNEI. Trimming stripped 3 bases from V and 4 bases from J, with 12 bases between. The CDR3 is 14 amino acids. This clone was counted only a few times. What it recognizes is unknown. Other nucleotide sequences from this sample produce the same CDR3. The receptor was isolated from a woman aged 40-49 years in good health and CMV-seropositive. The material sequenced was PBMCs. The chain combines TRBV2 with TRBJ1-1; tentative D call: TRBD1 (6 bases). The CDR3 protein is CASSDWGRATEAFF. In nucleotides, the CDR3 is TGTGCCAGCAGTGATTGGGGGCGGGCCACTGAAGCTTTCTTT. The whole variable domain, remainder taken from reference TRBV2 and TRBJ1-1, is EPEVTQTPSHQVTQMGQEVILRCVPISNHLYFYWYRQILGQKVEFLVSFYNNEISEKSEIFDDQFSVERPDGSNFTLKIRSTKLEDSAMYFCASSDWGRATEAFFGQGTRLTVV.